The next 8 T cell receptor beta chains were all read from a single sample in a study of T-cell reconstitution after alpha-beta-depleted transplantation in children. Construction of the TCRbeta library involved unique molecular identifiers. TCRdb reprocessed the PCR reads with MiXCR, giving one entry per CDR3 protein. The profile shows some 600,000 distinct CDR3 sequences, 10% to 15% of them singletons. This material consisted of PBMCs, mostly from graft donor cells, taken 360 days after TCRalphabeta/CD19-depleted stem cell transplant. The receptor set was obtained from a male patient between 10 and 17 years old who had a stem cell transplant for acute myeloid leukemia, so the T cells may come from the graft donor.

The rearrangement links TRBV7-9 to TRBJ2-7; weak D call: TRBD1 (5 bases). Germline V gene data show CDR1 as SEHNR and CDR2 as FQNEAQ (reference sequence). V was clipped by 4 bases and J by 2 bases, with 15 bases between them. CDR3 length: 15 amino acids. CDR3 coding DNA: TGTGCCAGCAGCTCCGTGGCCAGGGTACCCTACGAGCAGTACTTC. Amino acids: CASSSVARVPYEQYF.

In DNA, the CDR3 is TGTGCCAGCAGTTTATTAGTTGGGACCCAGTACTTC. Protein: CASSLLVGTQYF. The chain carries TRBV28 and TRBJ2-5, with unresolved D. Trimming cost V 1 base and J 7 bases, with 7 bases left between them. This CDR3 is built from 12 residues. Germline-derived CDR1 and CDR2 are MDHEN and SYDVKM.

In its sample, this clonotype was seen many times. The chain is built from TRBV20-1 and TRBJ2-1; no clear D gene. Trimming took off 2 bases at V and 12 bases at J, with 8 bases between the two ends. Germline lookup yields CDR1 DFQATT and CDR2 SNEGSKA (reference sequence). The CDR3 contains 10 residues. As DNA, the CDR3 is TGCAGTGCTAGACGTGTCGGGCAGTTCTTC. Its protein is CSARRVGQFF.

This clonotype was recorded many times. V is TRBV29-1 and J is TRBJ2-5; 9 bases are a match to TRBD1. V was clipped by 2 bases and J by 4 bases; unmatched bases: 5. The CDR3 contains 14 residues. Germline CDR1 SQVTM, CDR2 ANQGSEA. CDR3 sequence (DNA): TGCAGCGTTGAACTCCACAGGGGGCGAGAGACCCAGTACTTC. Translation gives CSVELHRGRETQYF.

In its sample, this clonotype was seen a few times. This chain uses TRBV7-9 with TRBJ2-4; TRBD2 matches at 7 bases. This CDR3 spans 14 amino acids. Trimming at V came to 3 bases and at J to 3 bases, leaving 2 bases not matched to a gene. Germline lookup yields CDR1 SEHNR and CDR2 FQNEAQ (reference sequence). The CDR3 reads CASSFASGKNIQYF. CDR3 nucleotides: TGTGCCAGCAGCTTCGCTAGCGGCAAAAACATTCAGTACTTC.

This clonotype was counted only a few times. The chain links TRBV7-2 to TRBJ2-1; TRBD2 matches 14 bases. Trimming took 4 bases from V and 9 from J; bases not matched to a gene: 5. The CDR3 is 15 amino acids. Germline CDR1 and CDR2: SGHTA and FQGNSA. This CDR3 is CASSYQTSGRGEQFF. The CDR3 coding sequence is TGTGCCAGCAGCTACCAGACTAGCGGGAGGGGTGAGCAGTTCTTC.

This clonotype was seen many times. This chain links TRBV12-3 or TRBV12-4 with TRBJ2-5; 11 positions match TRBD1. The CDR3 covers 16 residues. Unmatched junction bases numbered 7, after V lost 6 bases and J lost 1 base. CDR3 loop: CASSPRTGGFQETQYF. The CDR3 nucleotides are TGTGCCAGCAGCCCCAGGACAGGGGGCTTCCAAGAGACCCAGTACTTC.

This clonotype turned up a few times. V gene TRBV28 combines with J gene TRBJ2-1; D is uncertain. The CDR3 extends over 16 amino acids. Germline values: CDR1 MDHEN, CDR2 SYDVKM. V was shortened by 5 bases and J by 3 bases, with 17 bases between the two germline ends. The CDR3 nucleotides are TGTGCCAGCAGTCCCCTGGTTAGCCCCGTCTACAATGAGCAGTTCTTC. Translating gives CASSPLVSPVYNEQFF.